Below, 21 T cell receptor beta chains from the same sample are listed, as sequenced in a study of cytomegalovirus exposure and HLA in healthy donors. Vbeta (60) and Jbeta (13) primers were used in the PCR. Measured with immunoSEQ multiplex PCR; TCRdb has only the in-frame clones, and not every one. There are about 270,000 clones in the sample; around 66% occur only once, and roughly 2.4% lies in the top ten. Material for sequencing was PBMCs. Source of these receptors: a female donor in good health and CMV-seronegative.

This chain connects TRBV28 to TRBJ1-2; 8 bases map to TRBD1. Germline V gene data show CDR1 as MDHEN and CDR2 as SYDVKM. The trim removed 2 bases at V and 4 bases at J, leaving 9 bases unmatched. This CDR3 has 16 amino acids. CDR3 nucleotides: TGTGCCAGCAGTTTAGGGCAGGGGGCGAGATCCTATGGCTACACCTTC. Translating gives CASSLGQGARSYGYTF.

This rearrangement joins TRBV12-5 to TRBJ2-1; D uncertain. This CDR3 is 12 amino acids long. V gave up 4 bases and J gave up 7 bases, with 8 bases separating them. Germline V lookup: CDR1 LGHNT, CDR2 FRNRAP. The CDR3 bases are TGTGCTAGTGGTTCCCTCGAGAATGAGCAGTTCTTC. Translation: CASGSLENEQFF. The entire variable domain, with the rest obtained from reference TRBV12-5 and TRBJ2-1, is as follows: DARVTQTPRHKVTEMGQEVTMRCQPILGHNTVFWYRQTMMQGLELLAYFRNRAPLDDSGMPKDRFSAEMPDATLATLKIQPSEPRDSAVYFCASGSLENEQFFGPGTRLTVL.

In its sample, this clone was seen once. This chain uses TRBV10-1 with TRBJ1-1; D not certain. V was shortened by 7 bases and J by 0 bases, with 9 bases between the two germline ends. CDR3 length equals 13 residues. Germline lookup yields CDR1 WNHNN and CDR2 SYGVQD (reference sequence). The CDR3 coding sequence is TGCGCCAGCAAGCGGTCCATGAACACTGAAGCTTTCTTT. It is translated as CASKRSMNTEAFF.

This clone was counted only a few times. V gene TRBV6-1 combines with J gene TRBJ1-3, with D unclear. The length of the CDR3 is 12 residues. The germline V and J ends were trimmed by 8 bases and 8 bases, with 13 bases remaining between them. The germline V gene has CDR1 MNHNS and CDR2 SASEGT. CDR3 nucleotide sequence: TGTGCCAGCGGGTCGGACGGGGACACCATATATTTT. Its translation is CASGSDGDTIYF.

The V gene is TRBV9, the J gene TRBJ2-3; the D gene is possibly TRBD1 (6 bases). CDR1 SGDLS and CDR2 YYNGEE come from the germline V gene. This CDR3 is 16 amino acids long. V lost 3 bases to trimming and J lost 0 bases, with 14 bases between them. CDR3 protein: CASSADRSSSTDTQYF. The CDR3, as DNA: TGTGCCAGCAGCGCCGACAGGAGCTCTAGCACAGATACGCAGTATTTT. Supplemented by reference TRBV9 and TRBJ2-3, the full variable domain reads DSGVTQTPKHLITATGQRVTLRCSPRSGDLSVYWYQQSLDQGLQFLIQYYNGEERAKGNILERFSAQQFPDLHSELNLSSLELGDSALYFCASSADRSSSTDTQYFGPGTRLTVL.

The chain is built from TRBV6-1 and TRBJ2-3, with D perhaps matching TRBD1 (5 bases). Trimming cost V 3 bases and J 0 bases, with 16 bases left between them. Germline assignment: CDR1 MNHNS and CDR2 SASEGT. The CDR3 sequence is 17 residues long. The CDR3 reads CASSDWGAYLSTDTQYF. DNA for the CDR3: TGTGCCAGCAGTGATTGGGGCGCTTACCTGAGCACAGATACGCAGTATTTT.

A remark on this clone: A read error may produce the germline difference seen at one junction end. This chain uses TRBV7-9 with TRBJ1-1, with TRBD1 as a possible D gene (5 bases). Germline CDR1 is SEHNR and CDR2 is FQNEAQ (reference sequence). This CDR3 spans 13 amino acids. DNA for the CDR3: TGTTCCAGCAGACGGGGGAGTCGGACTGAAGCTTTCTTT. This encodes CSSRRGSRTEAFF. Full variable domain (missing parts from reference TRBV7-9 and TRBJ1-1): DTGVSQNPRHKITKRGQNVTFRCDPISEHNRLYWYRQTLGQGPEFLTYFQNEAQLEKSRLLSDRFSAERPKGSFSTLEIQRTEQGDSAMYLCSSRRGSRTEAFFGQGTRLTVV.

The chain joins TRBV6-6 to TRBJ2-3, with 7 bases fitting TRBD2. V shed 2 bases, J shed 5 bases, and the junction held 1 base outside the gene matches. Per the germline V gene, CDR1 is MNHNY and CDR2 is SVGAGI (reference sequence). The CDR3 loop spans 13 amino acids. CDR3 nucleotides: TGTGCCAGCAGTTACCGGGGGGAAGATACGCAGTATTTT. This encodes CASSYRGEDTQYF.

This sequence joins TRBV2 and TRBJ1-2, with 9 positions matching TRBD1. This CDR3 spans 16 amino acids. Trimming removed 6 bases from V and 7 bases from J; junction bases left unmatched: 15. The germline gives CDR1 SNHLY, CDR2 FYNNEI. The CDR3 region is CASRGQGSPSIGGYTF. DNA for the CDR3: TGTGCCAGCAGAGGACAGGGGTCCCCATCCATTGGTGGCTACACCTTC.

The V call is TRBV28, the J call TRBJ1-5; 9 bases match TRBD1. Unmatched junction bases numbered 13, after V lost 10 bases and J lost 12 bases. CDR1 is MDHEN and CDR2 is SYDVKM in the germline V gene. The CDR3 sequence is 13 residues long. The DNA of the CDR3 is TGTGCCACAACAGCACAGGGGGCCCTACTCCAGCATTTT. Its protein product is CATTAQGALLQHF.

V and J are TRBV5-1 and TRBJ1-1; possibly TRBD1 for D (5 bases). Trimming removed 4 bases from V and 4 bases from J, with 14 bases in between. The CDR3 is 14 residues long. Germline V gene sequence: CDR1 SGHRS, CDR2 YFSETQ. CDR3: CASSPSGWGTEAFF. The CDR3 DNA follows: TGCGCCAGCAGCCCTTCAGGGTGGGGCACTGAAGCTTTCTTT.

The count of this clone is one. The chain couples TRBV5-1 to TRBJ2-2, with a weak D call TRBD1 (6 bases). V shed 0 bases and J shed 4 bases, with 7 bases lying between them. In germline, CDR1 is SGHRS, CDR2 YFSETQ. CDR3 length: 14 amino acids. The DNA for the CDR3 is TGCGCCAGCAGCTTGGGACAGGTCACCGGGGAGCTGTTTTTT. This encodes CASSLGQVTGELFF. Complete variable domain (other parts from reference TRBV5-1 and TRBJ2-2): KAGVTQTPRYLIKTRGQQVTLSCSPISGHRSVSWYQQTPGQGLQFLFEYFSETQRNKGNFPGRFSGRQFSNSRSEMNVSTLELGDSALYLCASSLGQVTGELFFGEGSRLTVL.

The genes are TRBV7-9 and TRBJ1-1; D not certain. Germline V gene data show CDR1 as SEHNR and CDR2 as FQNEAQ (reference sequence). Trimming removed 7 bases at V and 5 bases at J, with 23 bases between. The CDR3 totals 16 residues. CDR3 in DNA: TGTGCCAGCACCGAAACTGGCAGGCGGGGAAAGACTGAAGCTTTCTTT. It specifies CASTETGRRGKTEAFF.

CDR3 protein: CSVDYVMLAGGNEQFF. The CDR3 DNA sequence: TGCAGCGTCGATTACGTTATGCTAGCGGGAGGAAATGAGCAGTTCTTC. The rearrangement joins TRBV29-1 to TRBJ2-1; 11 nucleotides line up with TRBD2. CDR1 and CDR2 from the germline V gene are SQVTM and ANQGSEA. V was pared by 6 bases and J by 7 bases, with 14 bases of the junction left unmatched. The CDR3 is 16 residues long.

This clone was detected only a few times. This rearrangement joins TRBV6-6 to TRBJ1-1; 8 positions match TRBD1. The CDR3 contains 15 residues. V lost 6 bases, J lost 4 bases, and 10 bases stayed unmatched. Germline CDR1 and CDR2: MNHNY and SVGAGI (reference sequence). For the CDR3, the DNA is TGTGCCAGCAGAGCCCGACAGGGGAAAACCACTGAAGCTTTCTTT. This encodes CASRARQGKTTEAFF.

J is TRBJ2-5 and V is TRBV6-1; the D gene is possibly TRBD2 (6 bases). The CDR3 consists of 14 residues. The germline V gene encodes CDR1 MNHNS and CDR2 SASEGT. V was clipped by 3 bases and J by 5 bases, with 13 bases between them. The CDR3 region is CASSDGGAWETQYF. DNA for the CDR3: TGTGCCAGCAGTGACGGCGGGGCATGGGAGACCCAGTACTTC.

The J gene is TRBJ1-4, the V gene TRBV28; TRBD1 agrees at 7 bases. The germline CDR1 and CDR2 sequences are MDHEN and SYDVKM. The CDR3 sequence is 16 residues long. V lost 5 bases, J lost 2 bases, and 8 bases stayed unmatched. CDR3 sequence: CASSPRQGATNEKLFF. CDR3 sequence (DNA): TGTGCCAGCAGTCCTCGACAGGGAGCCACTAATGAAAAACTGTTTTTT.

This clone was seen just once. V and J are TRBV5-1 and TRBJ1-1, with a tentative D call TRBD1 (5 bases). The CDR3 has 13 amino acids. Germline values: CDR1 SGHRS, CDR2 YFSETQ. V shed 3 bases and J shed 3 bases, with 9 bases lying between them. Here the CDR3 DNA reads TGCGCCAGCAGCTGGGCGGGGGACACTGAAGCTTTCTTT. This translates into CASSWAGDTEAFF.

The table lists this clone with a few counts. The DNA for the CDR3 is TGTGCCATCAGTGACCTAGCGGTGGGGACCCAGTACTTC. Its protein product is CAISDLAVGTQYF. The chain uses TRBV10-3 and TRBJ2-5; 7 bases are shared with TRBD2. Germline assignment: CDR1 ENHRY and CDR2 SYGVKD. The CDR3 covers 13 residues. Trimming removed 3 bases from V and 7 bases from J; junction bases left unmatched: 5.

CDR3 residues: CASRDREGEKLFF. CDR3 bases: TGTGCCAGCAGGGACAGAGAGGGTGAAAAACTGTTTTTT. This chain connects TRBV2 to TRBJ1-4, with D maybe TRBD1 (6 bases). The V and J ends lost 6 bases and 7 bases respectively, with 12 bases between them. Germline V gene lookup returns CDR1 SNHLY and CDR2 FYNNEI. The length of the CDR3 is 13 residues.

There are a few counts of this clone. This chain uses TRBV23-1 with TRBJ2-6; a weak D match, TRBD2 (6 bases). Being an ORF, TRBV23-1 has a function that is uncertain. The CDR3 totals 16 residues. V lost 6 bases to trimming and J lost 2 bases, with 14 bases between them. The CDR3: CASSPGAGTGANVLTF. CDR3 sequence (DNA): TGCGCCAGCAGCCCCGGCGCGGGGACTGGGGCCAACGTCCTGACTTTC.